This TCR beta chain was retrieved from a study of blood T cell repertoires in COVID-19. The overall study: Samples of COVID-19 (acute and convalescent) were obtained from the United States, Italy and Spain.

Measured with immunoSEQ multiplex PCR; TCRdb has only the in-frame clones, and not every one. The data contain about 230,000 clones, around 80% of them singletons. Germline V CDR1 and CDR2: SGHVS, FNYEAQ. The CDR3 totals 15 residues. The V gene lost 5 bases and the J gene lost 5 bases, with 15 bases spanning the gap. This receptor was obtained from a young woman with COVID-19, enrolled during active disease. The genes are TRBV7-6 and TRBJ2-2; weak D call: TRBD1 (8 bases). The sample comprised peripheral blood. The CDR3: CASSRGQGGTGELFF. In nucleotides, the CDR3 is TGTGCCAGCAGCAGAGGACAGGGAGGGACCGGGGAGCTGTTTTTT.